The 23 T cell receptor beta chains reported below all come from one sample, sequenced in a study of T cell repertoires in cytomegalovirus infection (dated by TCRdb to between 2017 and 2020). TCRdb records Illumina HiSeq 1500 as the sequencer. TCRdb redid the processing of the public reads, applying fastp at Q25 and MiXCR, and retained in-frame beta chains. Identical CDR3 protein sequences are pooled into one entry, listed with their most common genes and DNA. For this sample there are some 350,000 distinct CDR3 sequences; 25% to 35% appear just once. The ten largest account for around 19% of the sample. No antigen has been assigned to these receptors. What this sample's treatment or condition label stands for: in vitro stimulation with specific CMV peptide epitopes to enrich CMV-specific T cells. This specimen consisted of cultured PBMCs, obtained from culture after CMV antigen stimulation. The receptor source for this set is a human donor in good health (CMV status not recorded). Some clones in this sample may be carry-over from other donors' samples.

This clonotype has only a few counts. For the CDR3, the DNA is TGTGCCAGCAGTGTTTCAGACACTGAAGCTTTCTTT. It codes for CASSVSDTEAFF. The chain is built from TRBV2 and TRBJ1-1, with unresolved D. Germline CDR1 reads SNHLY; CDR2 reads FYNNEI. The CDR3 contains 12 residues. V was shortened by 4 bases and J by 3 bases, with 6 bases between the two germline ends.

The sample holds many counts of this clonotype. The V and J genes are TRBV10-3 and TRBJ1-6, with a tentative D call TRBD1 (5 bases). CDR1 and CDR2 from the germline V gene are ENHRY and SYGVKD. Trimming stripped 1 base from V and 7 bases from J, with 11 bases between. The CDR3 runs to 15 residues. Here the CDR3 DNA reads TGTGCCATCAGTGAGTGGTCAGGGAGAAATTCACCCCTCCACTTT. Translation gives CAISEWSGRNSPLHF.

The V gene is TRBV7-9, the J gene TRBJ1-1; perhaps TRBD1 as D (5 bases). The CDR3 loop spans 16 amino acids. Per the germline V gene, CDR1 is SEHNR and CDR2 is FQNEAQ (reference sequence). The V end was cut by 2 bases, the J end by 2 bases, with 15 bases between. Here the CDR3 reads CASSLMGGGRNTEAFF. The CDR3 DNA reads as TGTGCCAGCAGCTTAATGGGGGGAGGGAGAAACACTGAAGCTTTCTTT.

This chain links TRBV11-2 with TRBJ2-2, with TRBD2 matching over 11 bases. V trimming: 0 bases; J trimming: 2 bases; junction bases outside the gene matches: 5. Per germline, CDR1 SGHAT and CDR2 FQNNGV. This CDR3 comprises 18 residues. The CDR3 loop is CASSLELAGALNTGELFF. The DNA for the CDR3 is TGTGCCAGCAGCTTAGAACTAGCGGGGGCCCTCAACACCGGGGAGCTGTTTTTT.

This clonotype was observed a handful of times. The V call is TRBV7-2, the J call TRBJ2-5; D is perhaps TRBD1 (5 bases). The CDR3 has 13 amino acids. The V gene's germline CDR1 is SGHTA and CDR2 FQGNSA. V lost 7 bases, J lost 1 base, and 10 bases lay in between. For the CDR3, the DNA is TGTGCCAGCACCCAAGGGGCCCAAGAGACCCAGTACTTC. Its protein is CASTQGAQETQYF. Using reference TRBV7-2 and TRBJ2-5 for the parts outside the CDR3, the full variable domain is GAGVSQSPSNKVTEKGKDVELRCDPISGHTALYWYRQSLGQGLEFLIYFQGNSAPDKSGLPSDRFSAERTGGSVSTLTIQRTQQEDSAVYLCASTQGAQETQYFGPGTRLLVL.

The CDR3 nucleotides are TGTGCCAGCAGTTTAGGGCAGATCCAAGAGACCCAGTACTTC. Its translation: CASSLGQIQETQYF. The chain combines TRBV12-3 or TRBV12-4 with TRBJ2-5; D remains unclear. The V gene lost 1 base and the J gene lost 1 base, with 7 bases spanning the gap. The CDR3 length is 14 residues.

This chain connects TRBV20-1 to TRBJ1-4, with 9 bases lining up with TRBD1. V dropped 2 bases and J dropped 0; count of bases not matched to a gene: 10. This CDR3 spans 18 amino acids. CDR1 and CDR2 (germline): DFQATT, SNEGSKA (reference sequence). CDR3 residues: CSARPTGGDPATNEKLFF. In nucleotides, the CDR3 is TGCAGTGCTAGACCTACAGGGGGCGACCCGGCAACTAATGAAAAACTGTTTTTT.

This clonotype was picked up a small number of times. V gene TRBV12-3 or TRBV12-4 combines with J gene TRBJ1-5; D is unclear. The CDR3 totals 14 residues. Trimming pared 3 bases from V and 4 bases from J, leaving 10 bases between. CDR3 nucleotide sequence: TGTGCCAGCAGTTTTGGGTCATCTAATCAGCCCCAGCATTTT. As protein: CASSFGSSNQPQHF.

This chain uses TRBV6-1 with TRBJ2-1; D may match TRBD1 or TRBD2 (6 bases each). This CDR3 region has 11 residues. Germline V lookup: CDR1 MNHNS, CDR2 SASEGT. V was trimmed by 11 bases and J by 4 bases, leaving 9 bases between them. This chain's CDR3 is CAGGGYNEQFF. CDR3 nucleotides: TGTGCCGGAGGGGGGTACAATGAGCAGTTCTTC.

The rearrangement joins TRBV4-1 to TRBJ2-7; tentative D call: TRBD2 (6 bases). V was trimmed by 1 base and J by 3 bases, leaving 13 bases between them. CDR1 is MGHRA, CDR2 YSYEKL, per germline. The CDR3 has 15 residues. The CDR3 sequence: CASSQGEISGYEQYF. The CDR3 DNA sequence: TGCGCCAGCAGCCAAGGGGAGATTAGCGGCTACGAGCAGTACTTC.

The J gene is TRBJ2-3, the V gene TRBV6-1; either TRBD1 or TRBD2 may supply D (5 bases each). This CDR3 has 17 amino acids. The V and J ends lost 6 bases and 0 bases respectively, with 19 bases between them. Germline lookup yields CDR1 MNHNS and CDR2 SASEGT. This chain's CDR3 is CASSSSGTRISTDTQYF. The CDR3 nucleotides read TGTGCCAGCAGCTCCTCCGGGACGCGGATAAGCACAGATACGCAGTATTTT.

The chain combines TRBV7-6 with TRBJ1-3, with no clear D. Germline CDR1 SGHVS, CDR2 FNYEAQ. This CDR3 contains 16 residues. Trimming shortened V by 1 base and J by 1 base, and 11 bases separated the two germline ends. The DNA for the CDR3 is TGTGCCAGCAGCTTAGGGGAACTAGGTTCTGGAAACACCATATATTTT. Its protein is CASSLGELGSGNTIYF.

This chain connects TRBV7-2 to TRBJ2-1, with D perhaps matching TRBD2 (6 bases). CDR1 is SGHTA, CDR2 FQGNSA, per germline. Trimming stripped 5 bases from V and 7 bases from J, with 15 bases between. CDR3 size: 14 residues. CDR3 coding DNA: TGTGCCAGCAGCCCCCCCGGACTACTAAATGAGCAGTTCTTC. This translates into CASSPPGLLNEQFF.

V and J are TRBV11-1 and TRBJ2-7; possible D gene TRBD2, 6 bases. CDR1 is SGHAT and CDR2 is FQDESV in the germline V gene (reference sequence). There are 13 residues in the CDR3. Deletions cut 4 bases from V and 2 bases from J, with 9 bases between. The CDR3 sequence: CASSSGLPYEQYF. The DNA of the CDR3 is TGTGCCAGCAGCTCGGGACTTCCCTACGAGCAGTACTTC.

The rearrangement links TRBV28 to TRBJ2-3, with 7 bases that match TRBD2. The germline gives CDR1 MDHEN, CDR2 SYDVKM. The length of the CDR3 is 14 residues. The V gene end was trimmed by 5 bases and the J gene end by 2 bases; junction bases not matched to a gene: 4. The CDR3 nucleotides are TGTGCCAGCAGTCGGGCGGGAGTCACAGATACGCAGTATTTT. Translating it yields CASSRAGVTDTQYF.

The chain recombines TRBV6-1 with TRBJ2-6; D not resolved. Germline CDR1 and CDR2: MNHNS and SASEGT. There are 14 residues in the CDR3. V was cut by 1 base and J by 1 base, with 2 bases left in between. The CDR3 sequence: CASSEGSGANVLTF. The CDR3 DNA sequence: TGTGCCAGCAGTGAAGGGTCTGGGGCCAACGTCCTGACTTTC.

The rearrangement links TRBV12-3 or TRBV12-4 to TRBJ2-5; D call uncertain. The CDR3 totals 13 residues. Between the trimmed V and J ends, which lost 6 bases and 4 bases, there was a span of 12 bases. The CDR3 loop reads CASSPQVPETQYF. The CDR3, as DNA: TGTGCCAGCAGCCCTCAGGTCCCAGAGACCCAGTACTTC.

This chain joins TRBV12-3 or TRBV12-4 and TRBJ1-5; TRBD1 might be the D (5 bases). V was shortened by 8 bases and J by 2 bases, with 10 bases between the two germline ends. The CDR3 is 13 amino acids. The chain's CDR3 is CASPQGCNQPQHF. The CDR3 DNA reads TGTGCCAGCCCGCAGGGTTGCAATCAGCCCCAGCATTTT.

The rearrangement joins TRBV7-3 to TRBJ2-2, with TRBD2 matching over 11 bases. This CDR3 has 16 residues. CDR1 is SGHTA, CDR2 FQGTGA, per germline. The trim removed 0 bases at V and 5 bases at J, leaving 2 bases unmatched. CDR3 residues: CASSLTLAGGTGELFF. The CDR3 region has the DNA TGTGCCAGCAGCTTAACATTAGCGGGAGGGACCGGGGAGCTGTTTTTT.

The V gene is TRBV30, the J gene TRBJ2-6, with D unresolved. The CDR3 is made up of 13 amino acids. Trimming cost V 2 bases and J 1 base, with 3 bases left between them. The germline CDR1 and CDR2 sequences are GTSNPN and SVGIG (reference sequence). CDR3 nucleotides: TGTGCCTGGAGTAGGTCTGGGGCCAACGTCCTGACTTTC. This gives the protein CAWSRSGANVLTF.

This chain connects TRBV5-1 to TRBJ1-1, with D possibly being TRBD1 (5 bases). V gave up 0 bases and J gave up 7 bases, with 13 bases separating them. The CDR3 has 14 residues. Germline assignment: CDR1 SGHRS and CDR2 YFSETQ. Here the CDR3 reads CASSLEAGRGEAFF. CDR3 nucleotide sequence: TGCGCCAGCAGCTTGGAGGCAGGAAGGGGTGAAGCTTTCTTT.

This rearrangement joins TRBV7-6 to TRBJ1-2; the match to TRBD1 covers 11 bases. The germline V gene has CDR1 SGHVS and CDR2 FNYEAQ. With V trimmed by 3 bases and J by 4 bases, 4 bases remained unmatched. The CDR3 spans 15 residues. The CDR3 DNA follows: TGTGCCAGCAGCTTTTCGGGACAGGGGGTCTATGGCTACACCTTC. Translation gives CASSFSGQGVYGYTF.

The rearrangement joins TRBV7-9 to TRBJ1-5; perhaps TRBD1 as D (5 bases). The CDR3 runs 13 residues. V gave up 3 bases and J gave up 8 bases, with 11 bases separating them. Per germline, CDR1 SEHNR and CDR2 FQNEAQ (reference sequence). CDR3 loop: CASSLSGGKPQHF. The CDR3 nucleotides read TGTGCCAGCAGCTTGAGTGGGGGAAAGCCCCAGCATTTT.